This record covers a single T cell receptor beta chain. Its target is unknown. A history of autoimmune disease or systemic immunosuppression excluded patients. This sample is drawn from a study of OX40 agonist ivuxolimab in advanced cancers. The wider study: Head and neck, renal cell, melanoma or hepatocellular carcinoma were the cancers that dose-escalation patients had. Of the patients, three showed partial responses, one with hepatocellular carcinoma and two with cutaneous melanoma. Study observations and caveats: Averaged across samples, CD8+ T cells carried more expanded clones than CD4+ did.

The CDR3 has 18 amino acids. The junction had 11 bases not matched to a gene; V was cut back by 5 bases and J by 0 bases. From germline, CDR1 is SEHNR and CDR2 FQNEAQ (reference sequence). Measured with immunoSEQ multiplex PCR; TCRdb has only the in-frame clones, and not every one. The sample has roughly 50,000 clones, about 83% seen once. The chain employs TRBV7-9 and TRBJ2-4; TRBD1 matches 9 bases. The TCR sequence derives from an adult with an advanced solid tumor such as melanoma, head and neck, liver or kidney cancer. This sample comprised CD4+ or CD8+ T cells sorted from blood, obtained in a trial of the OX40 agonist ivuxolimab. The chain's CDR3 is CASSPPDRGWLAKNIQYF. The CDR3, as DNA: TGTGCCAGCAGCCCCCCGGACAGGGGATGGTTAGCCAAAAACATTCAGTACTTC.